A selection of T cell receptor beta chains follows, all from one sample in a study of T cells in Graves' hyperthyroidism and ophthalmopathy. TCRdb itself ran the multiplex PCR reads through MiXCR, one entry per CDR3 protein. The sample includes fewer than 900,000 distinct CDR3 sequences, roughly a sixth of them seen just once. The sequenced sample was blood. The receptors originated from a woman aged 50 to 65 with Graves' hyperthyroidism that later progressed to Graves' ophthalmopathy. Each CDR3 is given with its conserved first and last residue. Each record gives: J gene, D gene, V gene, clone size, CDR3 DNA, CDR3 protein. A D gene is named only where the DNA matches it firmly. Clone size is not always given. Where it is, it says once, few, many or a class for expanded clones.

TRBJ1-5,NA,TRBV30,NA,TGTGCCTGGAGTAATCGGGGCAATCAGCTCCAGCATTTT,CAWSNRGNQLQHF
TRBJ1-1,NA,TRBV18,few,TGTGCCAGCTCACCACTCAGGGCGGACACTGAAGCTTTCTTT,CASSPLRADTEAFF
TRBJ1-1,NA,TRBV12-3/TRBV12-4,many,TGTGCCAGCGGATCCGTATGGAGGAACACTGAAGCTTTCTTT,CASGSVWRNTEAFF
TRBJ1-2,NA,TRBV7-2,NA,TGTGCCAGCAGCTTAACCCAGCGGACCCGTGGCTACACCTTC,CASSLTQRTRGYTF
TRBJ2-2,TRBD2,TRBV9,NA,TGTGCCAGCAGCGATCGACTAGCGGGGTACACCGGGGAGCTGTTTTTT,CASSDRLAGYTGELFF
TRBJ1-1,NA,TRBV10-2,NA,TGCGCCAGCAGTGATCTCCCACCTGAAGCTTTCTTT,CASSDLPPEAFF
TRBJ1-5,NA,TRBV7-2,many,TGTGCCAGCAGCTTACTGGGGGATCAGCCCCAGCATTTT,CASSLLGDQPQHF
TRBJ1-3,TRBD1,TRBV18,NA,TGTGCCAGCTCACCACGTGGTACAGGGGATGGAAACACCATATATTTT,CASSPRGTGDGNTIYF
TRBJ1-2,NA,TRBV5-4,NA,TGTGCCAGCAGCACCGGGACCTTCCTCTCTAACTATGGCTACACCTTC,CASSTGTFLSNYGYTF
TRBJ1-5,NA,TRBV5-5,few,TGTGCCAGCAGCTTGGATGTCAGGGTGAATCAGCCCCAGCATTTT,CASSLDVRVNQPQHF
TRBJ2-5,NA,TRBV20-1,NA,TGCAGTGTCAGGGGGGGGGGATACCAAGAGACCCAGTACTTC,CSVRGGGYQETQYF
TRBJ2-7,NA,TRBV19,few,TGTGCCAGTGGAGCCGGCCACTACGAGCAGTACTTC,CASGAGHYEQYF
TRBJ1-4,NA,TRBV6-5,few,TGTGCCAGCAGTTACAGGGGTTGGGAAAAACTGTTTTTT,CASSYRGWEKLFF
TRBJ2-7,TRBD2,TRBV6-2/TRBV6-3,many,TGTGCCAGCAAAGTACTAGCGGGGGCACCCTACGAGCAGTACTTC,CASKVLAGAPYEQYF
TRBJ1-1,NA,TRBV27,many,TGTGCCAGCAGTTTATCACAAAAGGTCACTGAAGCTTTCTTT,CASSLSQKVTEAFF
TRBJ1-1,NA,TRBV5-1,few,TGCGCCAGCAGCTTGGCCTTCAACACTGAAGCTCTCTTT,CASSLAFNTEALF
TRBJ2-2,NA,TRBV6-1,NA,TGTGCCAGCCAGGGACGGAACACCGGGGAGCTGTTTTTT,CASQGRNTGELFF
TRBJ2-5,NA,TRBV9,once,TGTGCCAGCAGCGTAGGATCTGGGGCGCAAGAGACCCAGTACTTC,CASSVGSGAQETQYF
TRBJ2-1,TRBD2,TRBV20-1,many,TGCAGTGCATCACCAAATAGCGGGGGGGACCTTGGGTTCAATGAGCAGTTCTTC,CSASPNSGGDLGFNEQFF
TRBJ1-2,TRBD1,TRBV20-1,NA,TGCAGTGCAACTCCTGGGACAGGGGGCATCTATGGCTACACCTTC,CSATPGTGGIYGYTF
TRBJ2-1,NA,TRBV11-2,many,TGTGCCAGCAGCTTCGCGGTGGGTAGCTCCTACAATGAGCAGTTCTTC,CASSFAVGSSYNEQFF
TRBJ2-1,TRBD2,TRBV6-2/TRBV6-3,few,TGTGCCAGCAGGACTAGCGGGGGGTTCGGTGAGCAGTTCTTC,CASRTSGGFGEQFF
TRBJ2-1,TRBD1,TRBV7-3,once,TGTGCCAGCAGCAAATCGGACAGGGATTACAATGAGCAGTTCTTC,CASSKSDRDYNEQFF
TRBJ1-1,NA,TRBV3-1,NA,TGTGCCAGCAGCCCCCTAGCGGTTAACACTGAAGCTTTCTTT,CASSPLAVNTEAFF
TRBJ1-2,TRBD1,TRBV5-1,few,TGCGCCAGCAGCCCAGGCAGGGGGCCAGCGAACTATGGCTACACCTTC,CASSPGRGPANYGYTF
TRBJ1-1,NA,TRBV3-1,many,TGTGCCAGCAGTCGGGACTTTTCCTACACTGAAGCTTTCTTT,CASSRDFSYTEAFF
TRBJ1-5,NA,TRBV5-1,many,TGCGCCAGCAGCGCCCGCGGGGAGGCCAATCAGCCCCAGCATTTT,CASSARGEANQPQHF
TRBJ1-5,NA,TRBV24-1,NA,TGTGCCACCAGTGATTTGGAGTCAAATCAGCCCCAGCATTTT,CATSDLESNQPQHF
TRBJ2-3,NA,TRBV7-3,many,TGTGCCAGCAGCCCCCGGGACTTCGGCACAGATACGCAGTATTTT,CASSPRDFGTDTQYF
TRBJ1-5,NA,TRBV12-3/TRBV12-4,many,TGTGCCAGCCAATCCGGGACACCTTATAGCAATCAGCCCCAGCATTTT,CASQSGTPYSNQPQHF
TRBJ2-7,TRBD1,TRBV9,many,TGTGCCAGCAGCGTCGGACAGGGAGGAAGCTCCTACGAGCAGTACTTC,CASSVGQGGSSYEQYF
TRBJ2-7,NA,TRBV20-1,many,TGCAGTGCCTCGGGCTTCCGTGACTACGAGCAGTACTTC,CSASGFRDYEQYF
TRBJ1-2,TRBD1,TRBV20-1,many,TGCAGTGCTAGAGATGGGACAGGGTTGGACTATGGCTACACCTTC,CSARDGTGLDYGYTF
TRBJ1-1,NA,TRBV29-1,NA,TGCAGCGCCATAGCGGGCGGAGCGAACACTGAAGCTTTCTTT,CSAIAGGANTEAFF
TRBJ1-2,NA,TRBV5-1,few,TGCGCCAGCAGCCCCCGGGCGGGTTCCCTTGGCTACACCTTC,CASSPRAGSLGYTF
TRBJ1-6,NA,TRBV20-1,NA,TGCAGTGCCCAGGGCGGGGGTGATTCACCCCTCCACTTT,CSAQGGGDSPLHF
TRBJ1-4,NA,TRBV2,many,TGTGCCAGCAGTGAAACCCCAGGAAAACTGTTTTTT,CASSETPGKLFF
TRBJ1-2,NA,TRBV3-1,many,TGTGCCAGCACCCCGGGCAGGGACATCTATGGCTACACCTTC,CASTPGRDIYGYTF
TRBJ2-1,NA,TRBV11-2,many,TGTGCCAGCAGCTTAGTTCTAGGCCAAAGCTCCTACAATGAGCAGTTCTTC,CASSLVLGQSSYNEQFF
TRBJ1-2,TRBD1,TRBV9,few,TGTGCCAGCAGCAGCTGGACAGGGGCACCCGAAGGCTACACCTTC,CASSSWTGAPEGYTF
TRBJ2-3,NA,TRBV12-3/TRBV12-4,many,TGTGCCAGCACCCCCGACCGAACGACAGATACGCAGTATTTT,CASTPDRTTDTQYF
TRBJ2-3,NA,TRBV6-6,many,TGTGCCAGCAGTTACCTAGGGGGGGCGTTAGATACGCAGTATTTT,CASSYLGGALDTQYF
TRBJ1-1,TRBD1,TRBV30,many,TGTGCCTGGGTTCTGGGACAGAGGAACACTGAAGCTTTCTTT,CAWVLGQRNTEAFF
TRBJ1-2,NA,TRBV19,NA,TGTGCCAGTAGCGCCCCGGGGGACACCTATGGCTACACCTTC,CASSAPGDTYGYTF
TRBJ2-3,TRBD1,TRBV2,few,TGCGCCAGCAGTGACACCCAAACAGGGGTAGGCACAGATACGCAGTATTTT,CASSDTQTGVGTDTQYF
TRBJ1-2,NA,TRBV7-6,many,TGTGCCAGCAGCTCATCCGGAGGCTATGGCTACACCTTC,CASSSSGGYGYTF
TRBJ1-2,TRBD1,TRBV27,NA,TGTGCCAGCGGGGACAGGGAATCGTCTAACTATGGCTACACCTTC,CASGDRESSNYGYTF
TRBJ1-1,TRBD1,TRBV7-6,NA,TGTGCCAGCGCCAGGGGGCCGAACACTGAAGCTTTCTTT,CASARGPNTEAFF
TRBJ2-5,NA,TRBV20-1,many,TGCCCTTGGGAGTACAGCACTCCGGGCGAGACCCAGTACTTC,CPWEYSTPGETQYF
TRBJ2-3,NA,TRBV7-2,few,TGTGCCAGCAGGGAAGACGGATCAGAGTGGGATACGCAGTATTTT,CASREDGSEWDTQYF
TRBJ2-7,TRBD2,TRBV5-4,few,TGTGCCAGCAGCTTGGTGCGGGGGGGCCAGGAGCAGTACTTC,CASSLVRGGQEQYF
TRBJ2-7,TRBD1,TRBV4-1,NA,TGCGCCAGCAGCCGAAAAGGGGACAGGGGCGAGCAGTACTTC,CASSRKGDRGEQYF
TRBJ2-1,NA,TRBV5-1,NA,TGCGCCAGCAGCTTCGTTCTCGGCACGGACAATGAGCAGTTCTTC,CASSFVLGTDNEQFF
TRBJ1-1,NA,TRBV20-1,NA,TGCAGTGCTAGAAGTCAGGGGATTTCCGCTGAAGCTTTCTTT,CSARSQGISAEAFF
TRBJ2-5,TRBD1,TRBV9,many,TGTGCCAGCAGCGCCTCCCCGACAGGGGATTTCGAGACCCAGTACTTC,CASSASPTGDFETQYF
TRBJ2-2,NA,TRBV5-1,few,TGCGCCAGCAGCTTGGGGCCGACGACGGACACCGGGGAGCTGTTTTTT,CASSLGPTTDTGELFF
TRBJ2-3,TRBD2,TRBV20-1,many,TGCAGTGCTAGAGACGAGACTAGCGGGGATCCAGATACGCAGTATTTT,CSARDETSGDPDTQYF
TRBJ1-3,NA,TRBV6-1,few,TGTGCCAGTGACCTAAGGTATAGCGCCGTCGGAAACACCATATATTTT,CASDLRYSAVGNTIYF